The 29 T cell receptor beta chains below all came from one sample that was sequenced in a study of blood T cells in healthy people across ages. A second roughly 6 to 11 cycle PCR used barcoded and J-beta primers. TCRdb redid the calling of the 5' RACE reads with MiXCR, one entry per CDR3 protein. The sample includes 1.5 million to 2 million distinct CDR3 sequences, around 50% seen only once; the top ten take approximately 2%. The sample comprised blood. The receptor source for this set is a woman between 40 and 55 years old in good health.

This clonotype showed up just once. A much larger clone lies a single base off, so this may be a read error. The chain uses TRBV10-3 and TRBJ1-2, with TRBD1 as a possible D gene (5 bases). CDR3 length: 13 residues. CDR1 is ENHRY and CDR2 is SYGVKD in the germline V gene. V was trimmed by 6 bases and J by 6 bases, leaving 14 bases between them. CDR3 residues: CAIRGEDHHGYTF. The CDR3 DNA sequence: TGTGCCATCAGGGGGGAGGATCACCATGGCTACACCTTC.

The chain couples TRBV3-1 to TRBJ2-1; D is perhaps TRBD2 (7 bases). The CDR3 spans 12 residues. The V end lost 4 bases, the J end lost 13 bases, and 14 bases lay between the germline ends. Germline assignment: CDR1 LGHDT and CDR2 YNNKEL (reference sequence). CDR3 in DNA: TGTGCCAGCAGCCCCAGTGGGGGGGGCCAGTTCTTC. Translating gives CASSPSGGGQFF.

CDR3 nucleotide sequence: TGTGCTAGTGGTTTGAGCTGGGGGGGCGATGCCTACAATGAGCAGTTCTTC. Translation: CASGLSWGGDAYNEQFF. The chain is built from TRBV12-5 and TRBJ2-1, with D perhaps TRBD2 (7 bases). The CDR3 consists of 17 residues. Trimming took off 2 bases at V and 2 bases at J, with 16 bases between the two ends. CDR1 and CDR2 from the germline V gene are LGHNT and FRNRAP. Supplemented by reference TRBV12-5 and TRBJ2-1, the full variable domain reads DARVTQTPRHKVTEMGQEVTMRCQPILGHNTVFWYRQTMMQGLELLAYFRNRAPLDDSGMPKDRFSAEMPDATLATLKIQPSEPRDSAVYFCASGLSWGGDAYNEQFFGPGTRLTVL.

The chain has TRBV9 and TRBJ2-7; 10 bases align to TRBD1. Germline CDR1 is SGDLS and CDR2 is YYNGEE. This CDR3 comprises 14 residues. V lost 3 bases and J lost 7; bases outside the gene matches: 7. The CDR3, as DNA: TGTGCCAGCAGCGCCGCGGGACAGGGGACGGAGCAGTACTTC. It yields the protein CASSAAGQGTEQYF.

The CDR3 spells CASSVAGTGESPLHF. Written as DNA, the CDR3 is TGTGCCAGCAGCGTAGCCGGGACAGGGGAATCACCCCTCCACTTT. The chain employs TRBV9 and TRBJ1-6; 10 bases are a match to TRBD1. Per the germline V gene, CDR1 is SGDLS and CDR2 is YYNGEE. The V gene end was trimmed by 0 bases and the J gene end by 10 bases; junction bases not matched to a gene: 4. The CDR3 is made up of 15 amino acids.

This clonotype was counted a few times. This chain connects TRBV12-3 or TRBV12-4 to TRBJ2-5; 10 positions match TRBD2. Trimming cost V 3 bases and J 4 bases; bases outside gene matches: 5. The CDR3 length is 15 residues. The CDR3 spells CASSLTSGSRETQYF. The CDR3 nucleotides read TGTGCCAGCAGTTTGACTAGCGGGTCTAGAGAGACCCAGTACTTC.

DNA of the CDR3: TGTGCCAGCAGCGCAAATAAGGGGGGCAGATCCTACAATGAGCAGTTCTTC. Protein product: CASSANKGGRSYNEQFF. V usage is TRBV11-2 and J usage is TRBJ2-1, with D tentatively TRBD1 or TRBD2 (6 bases each). V lost 5 bases and J lost 1, with 18 bases in between. The CDR3 contains 17 residues. Germline V lookup: CDR1 SGHAT, CDR2 FQNNGV. Combining the CDR3 with reference TRBV11-2 and TRBJ2-1 gives the whole variable domain EAGVAQSPRYKIIEKRQSVAFWCNPISGHATLYWYQQILGQGPKLLIQFQNNGVVDDSQLPKDRFSAERLKGVDSTLKIQPAKLEDSAVYLCASSANKGGRSYNEQFFGPGTRLTVL.

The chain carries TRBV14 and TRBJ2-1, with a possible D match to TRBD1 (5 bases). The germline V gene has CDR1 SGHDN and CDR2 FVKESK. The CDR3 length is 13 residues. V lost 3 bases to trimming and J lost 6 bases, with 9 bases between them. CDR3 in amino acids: CASSHRESNEQFF. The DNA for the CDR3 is TGTGCCAGCAGCCACAGGGAAAGCAATGAGCAGTTCTTC.

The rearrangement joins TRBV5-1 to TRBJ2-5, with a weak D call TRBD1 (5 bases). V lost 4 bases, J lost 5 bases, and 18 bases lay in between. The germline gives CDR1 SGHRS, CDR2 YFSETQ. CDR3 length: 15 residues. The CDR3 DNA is TGCGCCAGCAGCGGGGCCGACCCGAGCAGGGAGACCCAGTACTTC. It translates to CASSGADPSRETQYF.

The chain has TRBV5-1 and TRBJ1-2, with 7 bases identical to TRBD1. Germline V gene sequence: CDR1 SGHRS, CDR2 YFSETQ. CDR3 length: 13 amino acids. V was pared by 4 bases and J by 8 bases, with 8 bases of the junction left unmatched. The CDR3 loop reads CASSTTTGMGYTF. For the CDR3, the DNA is TGCGCCAGCAGCACGACGACAGGGATGGGCTACACCTTC. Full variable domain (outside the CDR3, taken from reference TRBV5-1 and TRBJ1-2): KAGVTQTPRYLIKTRGQQVTLSCSPISGHRSVSWYQQTPGQGLQFLFEYFSETQRNKGNFPGRFSGRQFSNSRSEMNVSTLELGDSALYLCASSTTTGMGYTFGSGTRLTVV.

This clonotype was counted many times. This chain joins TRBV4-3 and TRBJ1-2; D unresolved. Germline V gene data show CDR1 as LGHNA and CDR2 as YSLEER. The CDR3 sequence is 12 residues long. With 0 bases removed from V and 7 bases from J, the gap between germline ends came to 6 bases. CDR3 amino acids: CASSQDRRGYTF. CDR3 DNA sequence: TGCGCCAGCAGCCAAGATAGGCGTGGCTACACCTTC.

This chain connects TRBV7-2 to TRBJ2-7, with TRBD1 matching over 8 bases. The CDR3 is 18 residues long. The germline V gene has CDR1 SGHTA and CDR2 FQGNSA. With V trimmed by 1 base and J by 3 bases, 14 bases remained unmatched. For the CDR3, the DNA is TGTGCCAGCAGCTTAGACGGGGGACAGGCTTCTCCCTTCTACGAGCAGTACTTC. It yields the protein CASSLDGGQASPFYEQYF.

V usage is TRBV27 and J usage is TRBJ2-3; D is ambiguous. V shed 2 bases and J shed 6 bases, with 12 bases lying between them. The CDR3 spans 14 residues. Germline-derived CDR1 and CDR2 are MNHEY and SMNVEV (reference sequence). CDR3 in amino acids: CASSLVGSLDTQYF. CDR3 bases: TGTGCCAGCAGTTTAGTTGGTAGCCTTGATACGCAGTATTTT.

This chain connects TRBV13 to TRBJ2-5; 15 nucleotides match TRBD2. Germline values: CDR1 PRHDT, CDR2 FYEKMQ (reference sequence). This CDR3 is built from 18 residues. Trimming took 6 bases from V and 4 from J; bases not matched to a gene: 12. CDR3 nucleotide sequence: TGTGCCAGCAGTCCCAGGACTAGCGGGGGGGCCCTACGAGAGACCCAGTACTTC. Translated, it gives CASSPRTSGGALRETQYF. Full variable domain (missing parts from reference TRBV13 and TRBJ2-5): AAGVIQSPRHLIKEKRETATLKCYPIPRHDTVYWYQQGPGQDPQFLISFYEKMQSDKGSIPDRFSAQQFSDYHSELNMSSLELGDSALYFCASSPRTSGGALRETQYFGPGTRLLVL.

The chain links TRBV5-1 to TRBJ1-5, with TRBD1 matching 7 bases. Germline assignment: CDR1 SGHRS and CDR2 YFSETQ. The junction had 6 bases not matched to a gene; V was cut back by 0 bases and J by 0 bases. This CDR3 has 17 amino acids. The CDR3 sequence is CASSLGDRVDSNQPQHF. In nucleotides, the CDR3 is TGCGCCAGCAGCTTGGGTGACAGGGTCGATAGCAATCAGCCCCAGCATTTT.

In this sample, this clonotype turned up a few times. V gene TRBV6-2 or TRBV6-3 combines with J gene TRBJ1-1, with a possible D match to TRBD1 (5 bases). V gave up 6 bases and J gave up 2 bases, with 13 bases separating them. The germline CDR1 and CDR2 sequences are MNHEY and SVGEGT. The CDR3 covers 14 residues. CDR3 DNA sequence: TGTGCCAGCAGAACGACAGAAACCAACACTGAAGCTTTCTTT. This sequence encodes CASRTTETNTEAFF.

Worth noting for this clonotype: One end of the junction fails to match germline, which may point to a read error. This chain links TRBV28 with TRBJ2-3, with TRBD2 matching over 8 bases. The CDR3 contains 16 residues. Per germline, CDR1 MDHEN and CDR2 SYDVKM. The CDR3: CAGSFIGGGHTDTQYF. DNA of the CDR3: TGTGCCGGCAGTTTCATTGGCGGGGGGCACACAGATACGCAGTATTTT. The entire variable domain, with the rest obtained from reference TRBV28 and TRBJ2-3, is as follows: DVKVTQSSRYLVKRTGEKVFLECVQDMDHENMFWYRQDPGLGLRLIYFSYDVKMKEKGDIPEGYSVSREKKERFSLILESASTNQTSMYLCAGSFIGGGHTDTQYFGPGTRLTVL.

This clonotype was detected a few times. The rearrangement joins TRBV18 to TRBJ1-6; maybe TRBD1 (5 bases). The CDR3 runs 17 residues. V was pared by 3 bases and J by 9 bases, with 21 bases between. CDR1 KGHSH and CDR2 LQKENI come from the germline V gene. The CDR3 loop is CASSPTSGLLVTSPLHF. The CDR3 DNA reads TGTGCCAGCTCACCCACCTCGGGGCTCTTAGTAACTTCACCCCTCCACTTT.

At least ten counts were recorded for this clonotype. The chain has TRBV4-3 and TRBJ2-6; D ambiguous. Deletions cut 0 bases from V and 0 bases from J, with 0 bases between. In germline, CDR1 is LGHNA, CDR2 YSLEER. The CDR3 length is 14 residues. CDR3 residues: CASSQDSGANVLTF. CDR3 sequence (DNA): TGCGCCAGCAGCCAAGACTCTGGGGCCAACGTCCTGACTTTC.

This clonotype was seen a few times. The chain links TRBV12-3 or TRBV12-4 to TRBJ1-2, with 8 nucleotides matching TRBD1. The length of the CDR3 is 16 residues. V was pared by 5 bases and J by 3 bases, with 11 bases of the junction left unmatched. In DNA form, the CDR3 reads TGTGCCAGCAGTCCGAGAGGACAGGGACTGGACTATGGCTACACCTTC. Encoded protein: CASSPRGQGLDYGYTF.

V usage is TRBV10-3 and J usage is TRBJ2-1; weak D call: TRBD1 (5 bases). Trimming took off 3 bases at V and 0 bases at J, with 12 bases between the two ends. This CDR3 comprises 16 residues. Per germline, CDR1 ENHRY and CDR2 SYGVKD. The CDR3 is CAISDQTVGSYNEQFF. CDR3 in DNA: TGTGCCATCAGTGACCAGACAGTGGGCTCCTACAATGAGCAGTTCTTC.

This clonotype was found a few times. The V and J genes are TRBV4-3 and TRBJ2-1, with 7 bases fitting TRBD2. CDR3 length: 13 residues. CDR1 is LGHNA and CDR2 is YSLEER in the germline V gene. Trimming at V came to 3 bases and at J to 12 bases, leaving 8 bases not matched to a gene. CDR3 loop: CASSQTSAGWQFF. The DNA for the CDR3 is TGCGCCAGCAGCCAGACCTCAGCGGGGTGGCAGTTCTTC.

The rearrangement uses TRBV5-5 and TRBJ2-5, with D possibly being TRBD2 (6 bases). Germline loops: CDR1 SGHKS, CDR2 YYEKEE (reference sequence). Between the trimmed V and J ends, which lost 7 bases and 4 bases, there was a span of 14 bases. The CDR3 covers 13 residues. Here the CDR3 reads CASHGMGGETQYF. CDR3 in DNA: TGTGCCAGCCATGGGATGGGAGGAGAGACCCAGTACTTC.

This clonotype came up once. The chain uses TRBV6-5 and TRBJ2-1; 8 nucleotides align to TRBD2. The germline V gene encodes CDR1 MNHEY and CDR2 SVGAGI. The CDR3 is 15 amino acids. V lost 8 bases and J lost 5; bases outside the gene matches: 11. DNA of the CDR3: TGTGCCAGCGCCAACGGGATAGCGGGGAACAATGAGCAGTTCTTC. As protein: CASANGIAGNNEQFF.

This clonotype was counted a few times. For the CDR3, the DNA is TGTGCCAGCAGTGAAGGGACAGGGATCACAGATACGCAGTATTTT. This sequence encodes CASSEGTGITDTQYF. V and J are TRBV6-4 and TRBJ2-3, with TRBD1 matching 9 bases. The V and J ends lost 3 bases and 2 bases, in that order; junction bases with no gene match: 3. From germline, CDR1 is MRHNA and CDR2 SNTAGT. This CDR3 contains 15 residues.

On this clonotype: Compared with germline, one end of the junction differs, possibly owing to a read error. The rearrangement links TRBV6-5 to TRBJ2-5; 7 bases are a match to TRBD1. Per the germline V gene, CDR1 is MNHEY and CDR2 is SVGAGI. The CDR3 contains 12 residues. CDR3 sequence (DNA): TGTGCCAGCAAATCAGGGGGAGAGGCCCAGTACTTC. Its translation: CASKSGGEAQYF.

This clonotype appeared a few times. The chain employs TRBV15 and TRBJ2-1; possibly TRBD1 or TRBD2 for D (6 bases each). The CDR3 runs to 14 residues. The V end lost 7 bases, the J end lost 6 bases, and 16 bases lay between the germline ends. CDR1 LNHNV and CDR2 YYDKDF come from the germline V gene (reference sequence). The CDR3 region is CATTRWGAGNEQFF. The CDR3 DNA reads TGTGCCACCACCAGGTGGGGGGCTGGCAATGAGCAGTTCTTC.

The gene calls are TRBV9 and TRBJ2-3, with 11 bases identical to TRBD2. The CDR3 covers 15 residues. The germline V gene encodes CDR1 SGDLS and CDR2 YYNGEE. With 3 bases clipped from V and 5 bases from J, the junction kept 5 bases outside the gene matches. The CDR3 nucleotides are TGTGCCAGCAGCGCCCATCTAGCGGGGGGAGATACGCAGTATTTT. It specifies CASSAHLAGGDTQYF.

The CDR3 here is CASSYRVAGYNEQFF. CDR3 bases: TGTGCCAGCAGCTACCGGGTAGCGGGTTACAATGAGCAGTTCTTC. The V gene is TRBV7-2, the J gene TRBJ2-1; 7 bases map to TRBD2. Germline V CDR1 and CDR2: SGHTA, FQGNSA. Losses at the gene ends were 4 bases for V and 4 bases for J; bases not matched to a gene: 7. The CDR3 sequence is 15 residues long.